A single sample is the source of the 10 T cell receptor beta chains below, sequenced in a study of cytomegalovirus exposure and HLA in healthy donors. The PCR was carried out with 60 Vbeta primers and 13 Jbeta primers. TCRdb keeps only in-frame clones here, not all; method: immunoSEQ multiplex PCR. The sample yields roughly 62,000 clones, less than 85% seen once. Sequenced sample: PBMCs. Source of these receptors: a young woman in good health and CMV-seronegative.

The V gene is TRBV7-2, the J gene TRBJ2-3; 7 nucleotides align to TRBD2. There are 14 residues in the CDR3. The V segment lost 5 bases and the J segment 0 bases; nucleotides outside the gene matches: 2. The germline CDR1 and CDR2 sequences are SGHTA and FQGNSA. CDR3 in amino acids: CASSVLASTDTQYF. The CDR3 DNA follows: TGTGCCAGCAGCGTACTAGCGAGCACAGATACGCAGTATTTT. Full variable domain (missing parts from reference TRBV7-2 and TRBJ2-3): GAGVSQSPSNKVTEKGKDVELRCDPISGHTALYWYRQSLGQGLEFLIYFQGNSAPDKSGLPSDRFSAERTGGSVSTLTIQRTQQEDSAVYLCASSVLASTDTQYFGPGTRLTVL.

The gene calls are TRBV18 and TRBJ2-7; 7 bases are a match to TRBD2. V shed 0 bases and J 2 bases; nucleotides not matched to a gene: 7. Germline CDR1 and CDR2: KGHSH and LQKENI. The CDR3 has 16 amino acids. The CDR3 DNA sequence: TGTGCCAGCTCACCACCGGGACTAACCACCACCTACGAGCAGTACTTC. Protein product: CASSPPGLTTTYEQYF.

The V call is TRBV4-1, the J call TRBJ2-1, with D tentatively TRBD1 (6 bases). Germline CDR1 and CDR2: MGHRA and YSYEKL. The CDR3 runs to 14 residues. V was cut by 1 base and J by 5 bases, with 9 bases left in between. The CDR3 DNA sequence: TGCGCCAGCAGCCAAGCTACAGGGAACAATGAGCAGTTCTTC. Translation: CASSQATGNNEQFF.

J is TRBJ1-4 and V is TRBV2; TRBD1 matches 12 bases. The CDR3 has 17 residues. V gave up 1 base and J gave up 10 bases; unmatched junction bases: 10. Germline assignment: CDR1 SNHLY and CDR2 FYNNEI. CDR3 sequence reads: CASSEVGQGARIGKLFF. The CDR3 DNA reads TGTGCCAGCAGTGAAGTGGGACAGGGGGCGCGTATTGGAAAACTGTTTTTT.

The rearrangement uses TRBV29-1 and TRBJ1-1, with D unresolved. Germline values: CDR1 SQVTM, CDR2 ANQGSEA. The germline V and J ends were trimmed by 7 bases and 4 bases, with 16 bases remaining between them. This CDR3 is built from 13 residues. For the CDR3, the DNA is TGCAGCGCCCATCGGGCAGAGGGCACTGAAGCTTTCTTT. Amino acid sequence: CSAHRAEGTEAFF.

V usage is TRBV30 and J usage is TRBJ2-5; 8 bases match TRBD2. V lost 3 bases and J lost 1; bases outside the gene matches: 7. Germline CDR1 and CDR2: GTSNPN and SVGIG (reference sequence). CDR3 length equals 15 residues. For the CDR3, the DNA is TGTGCCTGGAGCCCGGGGGGGGAAATCCAAGAGACCCAGTACTTC. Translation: CAWSPGGEIQETQYF. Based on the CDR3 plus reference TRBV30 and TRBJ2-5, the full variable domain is SQTIHQWPATLVQPVGSPLSLECTVEGTSNPNLYWYRQAAGRGLQLLFYSVGIGQISSEVPQNLSASRPQDRQFILSSKKLLLSDSGFYLCAWSPGGEIQETQYFGPGTRLLVL.

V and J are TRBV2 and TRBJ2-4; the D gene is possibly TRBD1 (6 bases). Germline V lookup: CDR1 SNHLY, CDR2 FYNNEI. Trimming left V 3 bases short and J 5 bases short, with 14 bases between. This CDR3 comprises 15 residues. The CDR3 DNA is TGTGCCAGCAGTGATGTGGGGGCAGGGGAAAACATTCAGTACTTC. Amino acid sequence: CASSDVGAGENIQYF.

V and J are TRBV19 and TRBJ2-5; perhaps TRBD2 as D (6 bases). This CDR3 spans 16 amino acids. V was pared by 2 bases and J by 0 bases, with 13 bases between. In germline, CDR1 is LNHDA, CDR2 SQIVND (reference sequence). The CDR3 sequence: CASSIQDYTYQETQYF. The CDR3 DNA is TGTGCCAGTAGTATACAGGACTATACGTACCAAGAGACCCAGTACTTC.

CDR3 loop: CASSDGTSGSDEQFF. The CDR3 DNA reads TGTGCCAGCAGTGACGGGACTAGCGGGTCCGATGAGCAGTTCTTC. V gene TRBV6-4 combines with J gene TRBJ2-1; 12 bases align to TRBD2. The CDR3 is made up of 15 amino acids. After removal of 2 bases from V and 8 bases from J, the junction contained 4 bases not matched to a gene. Germline V CDR1 and CDR2: MRHNA, SNTAGT.

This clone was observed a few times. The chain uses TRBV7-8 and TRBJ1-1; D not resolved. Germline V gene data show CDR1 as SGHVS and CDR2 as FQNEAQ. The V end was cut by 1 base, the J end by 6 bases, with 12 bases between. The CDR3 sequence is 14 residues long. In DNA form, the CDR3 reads TGTGCCAGCAGCTTAGTGGGCGATCGGCCTGAAGCTTTCTTT. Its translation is CASSLVGDRPEAFF.